Listed below are T cell receptor beta chains from one sample, sequenced in a study of blood T cell repertoires in COVID-19. The data were produced by immunoSEQ multiplex PCR, yet TCRdb's version contains in-frame clones alone and is incomplete. The sample has 15,000 to 25,000 clones, 79% seen once. The sample taken for sequencing was peripheral blood. These receptor sequences come from a man older than 75 with acute or convalescent COVID-19. Both conserved end residues are part of each CDR3. A D gene is named only where the DNA matches it firmly. The listing skips clone size in some rows; elsewhere it reads once, few, many or a size class.

D,size,V,J,CDR3,DNA
TRBD1,.,TRBV28,TRBJ2-7,CASRDRVHEQYF,TGTGCCAGCCGGGACAGGGTCCACGAGCAGTACTTC
TRBD1,.,TRBV7-8,TRBJ1-2,CASSPGGQGALYGYTF,TGTGCCAGCAGCCCGGGGGGCCAGGGGGCCCTCTATGGCTACACCTTC
.,.,TRBV5-4,TRBJ2-2,CASSSRDSLTGELFF,TGTGCCAGCAGCTCCAGGGACTCTCTTACCGGGGAGCTGTTTTTT
.,.,TRBV30,TRBJ1-2,CAWSHVGRGPQAGYTF,TGTGCCTGGAGCCATGTTGGGAGGGGCCCTCAGGCTGGCTACACCTTC
.,.,TRBV3-1/TRBV3-2,TRBJ1-2,CASSLFPRGRPDGYTF,TGTGCCAGCAGCCTTTTCCCCAGAGGGCGGCCGGATGGCTACACCTTC
.,.,TRBV6-5,TRBJ1-1,CASRGTEAFF,TGTGCCTCCAGGGGCACTGAAGCTTTCTTT
TRBD1,.,TRBV3-1/TRBV3-2,TRBJ1-3,CASRQGPLSGNTIYF,TGTGCCAGCAGACAGGGGCCCCTCTCTGGAAACACCATATATTTT
.,.,TRBV9,TRBJ2-1,CASSWGGRTVSYNEQFF,TGTGCCAGCAGCTGGGGGGGCAGGACCGTATCATACAATGAGCAGTTCTTC
.,few,TRBV6-5,TRBJ2-3,CASSPGQLYTDTQYF,TGTGCCAGCAGCCCCGGACAGCTTTACACAGATACGCAGTATTTT
.,.,TRBV19,TRBJ1-4,CASRGSGATNEKLFF,TGTGCCAGTCGCGGGTCCGGGGCAACTAATGAAAAACTGTTTTTT
.,.,TRBV6-5,TRBJ2-7,CASRTPTGSYEQYF,TGTGCCAGCAGAACCCCGACAGGATCTTACGAGCAGTACTTC
TRBD1,.,TRBV18,TRBJ1-5,CASSPSGTGASSNQPQHF,TGTGCCAGCTCACCATCCGGGACAGGAGCCTCTAGCAATCAGCCCCAGCATTTT
TRBD2,.,TRBV13,TRBJ2-1,CASSPGLAGEGNEQFF,TGTGCCAGCAGCCCTGGACTAGCGGGAGAAGGCAATGAGCAGTTCTTC
.,.,TRBV19,TRBJ1-5,CASSTGTRSNQPQHF,TGTGCCAGTAGCACCGGGACTCGGAGCAATCAGCCCCAGCATTTT
TRBD2,.,TRBV2,TRBJ2-5,CASSPPLAGVETQYF,TGTGCCAGCAGCCCCCCACTAGCGGGAGTAGAGACCCAGTACTTC
.,many,TRBV7-9,TRBJ1-1,CASSFEFGTEAFF,TGTGCCAGCAGCTTTGAGTTTGGCACTGAAGCTTTCTTT
TRBD1,.,TRBV25-1,TRBJ2-1,CASRRDRGGEQFF,TGTGCCAGCAGACGGGACAGGGGCGGTGAGCAGTTCTTC
.,.,TRBV7-9,TRBJ2-7,CASSSKQYEQYF,TGTGCCAGCAGCTCCAAACAGTACGAGCAGTACTTC
TRBD1,.,TRBV7-9,TRBJ2-1,CASSPGLGTGGIDEQFF,TGTGCCAGCAGCCCAGGTTTAGGGACAGGGGGTATCGATGAGCAGTTCTTC
.,.,TRBV5-1,TRBJ2-1,CASSTPGDEQFF,TGCGCCAGCAGCACTCCGGGGGATGAGCAGTTCTTC
TRBD1,.,TRBV9,TRBJ1-6,CASSKSGGTGSSPLHF,TGTGCCAGCAGCAAAAGTGGGGGGACAGGGTCTTCACCCCTCCACTTT
TRBD1,medium-sized,TRBV3-1/TRBV3-2,TRBJ1-2,CASSRQGAWGYTF,TGTGCCAGCAGTCGACAGGGGGCATGGGGCTACACCTTC
TRBD2,few,TRBV14,TRBJ2-5,CASSQLAGLIETQYF,TGTGCCAGCAGCCAATTAGCGGGACTAATAGAGACCCAGTACTTC
.,.,TRBV12-3/TRBV12-4,TRBJ2-7,CASSFASYEQYF,TGTGCCAGCAGTTTCGCCAGCTACGAGCAGTACTTC
.,.,TRBV28,TRBJ1-5,CASSLIPVSNQPQHF,TGTGCCAGCAGTTTAATCCCCGTTAGCAATCAGCCCCAGCATTTT
TRBD2,.,TRBV19,TRBJ2-3,CATVRRVAGRTDTQYF,TGTGCCACCGTCAGACGGGTAGCGGGTAGAACAGATACGCAGTATTTT
TRBD1,few,TRBV7-9,TRBJ1-6,CASSSETPGQGYSPLHF,TGTGCCAGCAGCTCGGAGACGCCGGGACAGGGGTATTCACCCCTCCACTTT
.,once,TRBV18,TRBJ1-6,CASSPPQGTRNNSPLHF,TGTGCCAGCTCACCACCCCAGGGCACCCGAAATAATTCACCCCTCCACTTT
.,.,TRBV3-1/TRBV3-2,TRBJ2-1,CASSQPHQGNEQFF,TGTGCCAGCAGCCAACCCCACCAGGGCAATGAGCAGTTCTTC
TRBD1,few,TRBV25-1,TRBJ1-6,CASSEFAGGLGSPLHF,TGTGCCAGCAGTGAATTCGCAGGGGGATTGGGTTCACCCCTCCACTTT
TRBD2,.,TRBV9,TRBJ2-1,CASSTKRGTSGINNEQFF,TGTGCCAGCAGCACCAAACGAGGGACTAGCGGGATCAATAATGAGCAGTTCTTC
.,few,TRBV18,TRBJ1-2,CASSSDRADGYTF,TGTGCCAGCTCATCAGACAGAGCTGATGGCTACACCTTC
.,.,TRBV10-1,TRBJ2-1,CASSESFLGGSNEQFF,TGCGCCAGCAGTGAGTCGTTTCTGGGAGGCTCGAATGAGCAGTTCTTC
.,.,TRBV6-5,TRBJ1-1,CASSLTASNTEAFF,TGTGCCAGCAGTTTGACAGCTTCGAACACTGAAGCTTTCTTT
.,few,TRBV6-6,TRBJ2-7,CASRPQVTPAYEQYF,TGTGCCAGTCGGCCTCAGGTGACACCAGCTTACGAGCAGTACTTC
TRBD1,.,TRBV3-1/TRBV3-2,TRBJ2-1,CASSPSRVQGAQSNEQFF,TGTGCCAGCAGCCCCAGCCGCGTACAGGGGGCGCAGAGCAATGAGCAGTTCTTC
.,.,TRBV4-1,TRBJ2-2,CASSQDIPRTNTGELFF,TGCGCCAGCAGCCAAGATATCCCCAGGACGAACACCGGGGAGCTGTTTTTT
TRBD2,.,TRBV6-5,TRBJ2-3,CASEPGGLADTQYF,TGTGCCAGCGAGCCGGGAGGGCTAGCAGATACGCAGTATTTT
TRBD2,.,TRBV27,TRBJ2-5,CASSLKSGGSRGGQYF,TGTGCCAGCAGTTTAAAGTCGGGGGGGTCGCGGGGTGGTCAGTACTTC
.,.,TRBV18,TRBJ2-1,CASSPELATEQFF,TGTGCCAGCTCACCAGAACTAGCCACCGAGCAGTTCTTC
TRBD1,.,TRBV7-6,TRBJ1-1,CASSSRGVDTEAFF,TGTGCCAGCAGTAGCAGGGGGGTAGACACTGAAGCTTTCTTT
TRBD1,.,TRBV27,TRBJ1-6,CASSRGQGGSPLHF,TGTGCCAGCAGCCGGGGACAGGGGGGTTCACCCCTCCACTTT
TRBD2,.,TRBV4-2,TRBJ2-1,CASSQGGFNEQFF,TGTGCCAGCAGCCAGGGGGGGTTCAATGAGCAGTTCTTC
.,.,TRBV27,TRBJ1-2,CASSLSRQSSDGYTF,TGTGCCAGCAGTTTATCTAGACAGAGCTCCGATGGCTACACCTTC
.,.,TRBV5-1,TRBJ2-1,CASSKNRENEQFF,TGCGCCAGCAGTAAGAACAGGGAGAATGAGCAGTTCTTC
.,.,TRBV6-1,TRBJ2-1,CASSEALGGSYNEQFF,TGTGCCAGCAGTGAAGCGTTGGGGGGCTCCTACAATGAGCAGTTCTTC
.,.,TRBV5-1,TRBJ2-3,CASSLLGPDTQYF,TGCGCCAGCAGCTTGCTAGGCCCAGATACGCAGTATTTT
TRBD1,.,TRBV24-1,TRBJ2-2,CATRGDRDTGELFF,TGTGCCACCCGTGGGGACAGGGACACCGGGGAGCTGTTTTTT
.,.,TRBV19,TRBJ1-3,CASSSTGNSGNTIYF,TGTGCCAGTAGTTCGACAGGCAACTCTGGAAACACCATATATTTT
.,.,TRBV7-2,TRBJ2-2,CASTPTGTSGGELFF,TGTGCCAGCACCCCCACCGGGACATCTGGCGGGGAGCTGTTTTTT
.,.,TRBV5-8,TRBJ1-6,CASSSGFNPSPLHF,TGTGCCAGCAGCTCAGGGTTTAACCCTTCACCCCTCCACTTT
.,.,TRBV5-1,TRBJ1-3,CASRPGVSNSGNTIYF,TGCGCCAGCAGACCAGGGGTGTCGAACTCTGGAAACACCATATATTTT
.,.,TRBV19,TRBJ2-1,CASSIMGGGPYNEQFF,TGTGCCAGTAGTATTATGGGGGGAGGCCCCTACAATGAGCAGTTCTTC
.,once,TRBV11-2,TRBJ1-5,CASSLGTALSNQPQHF,TGTGCCAGCAGCTTAGGGACTGCATTGAGCAATCAGCCCCAGCATTTT
.,.,TRBV2,TRBJ2-3,CASSELGQSSTDTQYF,TGTGCCAGCAGCGAGCTCGGACAGTCTAGCACAGATACGCAGTATTTT
TRBD1,.,TRBV11-2,TRBJ1-1,CASSFRTGLNTEAFF,TGTGCCAGCAGCTTTAGGACAGGTTTAAACACTGAAGCTTTCTTT
TRBD2,.,TRBV24-1,TRBJ2-3,CATSDRDSRLAGGRVRTDTQYF,TGTGCCACCAGTGATCGGGACAGTAGGCTAGCGGGAGGTAGGGTGAGGACAGATACGCAGTATTTT
TRBD1,.,TRBV6-6,TRBJ2-1,CASSRNQGAKNNEQFF,TGTGCCAGCAGTCGAAATCAGGGGGCTAAAAACAATGAGCAGTTCTTC